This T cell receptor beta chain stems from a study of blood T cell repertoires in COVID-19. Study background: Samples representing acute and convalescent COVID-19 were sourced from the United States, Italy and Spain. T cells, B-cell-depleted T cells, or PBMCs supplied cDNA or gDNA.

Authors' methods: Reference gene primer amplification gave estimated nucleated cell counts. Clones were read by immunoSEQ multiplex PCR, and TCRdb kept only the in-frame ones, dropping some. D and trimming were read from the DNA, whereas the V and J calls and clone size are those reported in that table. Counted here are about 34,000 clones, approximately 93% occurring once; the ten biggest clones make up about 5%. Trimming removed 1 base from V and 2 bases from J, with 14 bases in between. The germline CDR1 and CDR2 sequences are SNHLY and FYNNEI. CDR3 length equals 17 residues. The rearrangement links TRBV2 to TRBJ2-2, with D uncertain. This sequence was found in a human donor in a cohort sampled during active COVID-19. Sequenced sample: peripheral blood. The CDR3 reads CASSEDLFTSNTGELFF. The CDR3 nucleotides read TGTGCCAGCAGTGAAGATTTGTTTACGAGTAACACCGGGGAGCTGTTTTTT.